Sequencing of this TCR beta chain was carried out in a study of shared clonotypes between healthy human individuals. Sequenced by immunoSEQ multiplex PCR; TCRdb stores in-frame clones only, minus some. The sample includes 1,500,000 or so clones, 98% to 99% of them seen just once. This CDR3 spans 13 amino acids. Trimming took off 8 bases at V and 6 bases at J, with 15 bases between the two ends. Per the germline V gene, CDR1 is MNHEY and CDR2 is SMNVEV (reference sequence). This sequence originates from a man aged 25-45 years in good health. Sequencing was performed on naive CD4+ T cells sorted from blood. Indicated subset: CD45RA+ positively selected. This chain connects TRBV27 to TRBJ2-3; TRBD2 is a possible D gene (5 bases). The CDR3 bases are TGTGCCAGCCGCGCCGTACTAGGGGATACGCAGTATTTT. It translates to CASRAVLGDTQYF.